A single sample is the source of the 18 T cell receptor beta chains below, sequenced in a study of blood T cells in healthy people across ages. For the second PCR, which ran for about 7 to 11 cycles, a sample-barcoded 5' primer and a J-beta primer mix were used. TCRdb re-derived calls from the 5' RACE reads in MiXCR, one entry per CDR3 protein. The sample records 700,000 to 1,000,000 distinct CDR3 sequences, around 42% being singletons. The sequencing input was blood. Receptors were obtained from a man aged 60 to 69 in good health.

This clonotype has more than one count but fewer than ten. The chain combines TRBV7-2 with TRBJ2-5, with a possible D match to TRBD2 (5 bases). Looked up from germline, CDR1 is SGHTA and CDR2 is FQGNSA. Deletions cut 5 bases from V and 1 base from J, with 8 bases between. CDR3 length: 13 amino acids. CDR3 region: CASSRETQETQYF. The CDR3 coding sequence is TGTGCCAGCAGCAGGGAGACCCAAGAGACCCAGTACTTC. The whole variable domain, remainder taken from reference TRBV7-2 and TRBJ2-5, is GAGVSQSPSNKVTEKGKDVELRCDPISGHTALYWYRQSLGQGLEFLIYFQGNSAPDKSGLPSDRFSAERTGGSVSTLTIQRTQQEDSAVYLCASSRETQETQYFGPGTRLLVL.

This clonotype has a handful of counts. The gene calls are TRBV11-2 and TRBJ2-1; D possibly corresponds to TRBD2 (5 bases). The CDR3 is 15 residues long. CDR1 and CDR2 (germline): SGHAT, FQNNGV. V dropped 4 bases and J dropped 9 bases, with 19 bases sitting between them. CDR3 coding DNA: TGTGCCAGCAGCTACCTTGTTCTAGCAGATTCTGAGCAGTTCTTC. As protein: CASSYLVLADSEQFF.

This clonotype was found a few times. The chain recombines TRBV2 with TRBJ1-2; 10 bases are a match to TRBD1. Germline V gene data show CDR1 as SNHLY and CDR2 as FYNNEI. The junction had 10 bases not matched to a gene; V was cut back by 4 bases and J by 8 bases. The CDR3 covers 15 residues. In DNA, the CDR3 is TGTGCCAGCAGTGCCCTGACAGGGGGCAGGAGGGGCTACACCTTC. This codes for CASSALTGGRRGYTF.

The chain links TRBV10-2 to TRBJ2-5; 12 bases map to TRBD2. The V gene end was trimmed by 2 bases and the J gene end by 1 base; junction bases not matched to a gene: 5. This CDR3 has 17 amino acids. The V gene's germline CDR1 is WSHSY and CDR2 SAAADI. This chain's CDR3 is CASSEDTSGGSQETQYF. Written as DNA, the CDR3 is TGCGCCAGCAGTGAGGATACTAGCGGGGGGTCCCAAGAGACCCAGTACTTC.

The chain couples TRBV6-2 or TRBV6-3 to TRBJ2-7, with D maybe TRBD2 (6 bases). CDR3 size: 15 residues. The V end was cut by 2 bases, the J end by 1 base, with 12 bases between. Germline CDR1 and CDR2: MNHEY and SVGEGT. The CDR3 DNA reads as TGTGCCAGCAGTTACGATGTTGGGGGGTCCTACGAGCAGTACTTC. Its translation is CASSYDVGGSYEQYF.

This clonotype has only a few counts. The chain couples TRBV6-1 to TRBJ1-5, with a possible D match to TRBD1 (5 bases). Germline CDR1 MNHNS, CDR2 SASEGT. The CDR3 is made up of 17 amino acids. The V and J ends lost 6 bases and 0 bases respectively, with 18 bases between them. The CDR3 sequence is CASRVTGDLYSNQPQHF. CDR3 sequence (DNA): TGTGCCAGCAGGGTGACTGGGGACCTATATAGCAATCAGCCCCAGCATTTT.

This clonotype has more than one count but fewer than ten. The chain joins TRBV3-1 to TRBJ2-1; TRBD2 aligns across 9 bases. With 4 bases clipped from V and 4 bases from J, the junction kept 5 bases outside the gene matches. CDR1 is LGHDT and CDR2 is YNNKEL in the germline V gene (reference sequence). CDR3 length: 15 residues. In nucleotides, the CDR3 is TGTGCCAGCAGCCCCCCTAGCGGGGTGTACAATGAGCAGTTCTTC. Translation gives CASSPPSGVYNEQFF.

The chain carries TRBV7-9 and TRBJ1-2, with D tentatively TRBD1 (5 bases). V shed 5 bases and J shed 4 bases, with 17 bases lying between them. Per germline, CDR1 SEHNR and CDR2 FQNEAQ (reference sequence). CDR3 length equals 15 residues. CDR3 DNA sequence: TGTGCCAGCAGCACGATACAGGTAGCGGGCTATGGCTACACCTTC. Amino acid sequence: CASSTIQVAGYGYTF.

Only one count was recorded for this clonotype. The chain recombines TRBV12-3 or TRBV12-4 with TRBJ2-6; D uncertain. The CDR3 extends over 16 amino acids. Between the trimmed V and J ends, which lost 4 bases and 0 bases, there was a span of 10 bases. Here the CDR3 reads CASSSERSSGANVLTF. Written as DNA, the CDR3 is TGTGCCAGCAGTTCTGAGAGGAGCTCTGGGGCCAACGTCCTGACTTTC.

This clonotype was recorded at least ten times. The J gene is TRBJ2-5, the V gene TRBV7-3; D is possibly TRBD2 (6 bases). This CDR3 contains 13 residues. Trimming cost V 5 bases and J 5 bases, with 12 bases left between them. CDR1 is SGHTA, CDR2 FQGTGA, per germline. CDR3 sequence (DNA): TGTGCCAGCAGCCGCGGTGGGGGGGAGACCCAGTACTTC. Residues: CASSRGGGETQYF.

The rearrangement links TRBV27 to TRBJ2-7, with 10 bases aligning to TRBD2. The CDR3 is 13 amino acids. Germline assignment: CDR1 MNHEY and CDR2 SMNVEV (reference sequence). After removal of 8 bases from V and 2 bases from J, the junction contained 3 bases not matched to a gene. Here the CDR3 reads CASQRGGTYEQYF. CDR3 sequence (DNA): TGTGCCAGCCAGCGGGGGGGCACCTACGAGCAGTACTTC.

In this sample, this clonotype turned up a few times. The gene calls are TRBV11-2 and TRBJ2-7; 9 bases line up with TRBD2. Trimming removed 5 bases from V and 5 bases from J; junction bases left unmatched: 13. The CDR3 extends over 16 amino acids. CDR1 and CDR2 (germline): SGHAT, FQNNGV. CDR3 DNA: TGTGCCAGCAGCCTCCCAAAGCTAGCGGGGTACGACGAGCAGTACTTC. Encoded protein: CASSLPKLAGYDEQYF.

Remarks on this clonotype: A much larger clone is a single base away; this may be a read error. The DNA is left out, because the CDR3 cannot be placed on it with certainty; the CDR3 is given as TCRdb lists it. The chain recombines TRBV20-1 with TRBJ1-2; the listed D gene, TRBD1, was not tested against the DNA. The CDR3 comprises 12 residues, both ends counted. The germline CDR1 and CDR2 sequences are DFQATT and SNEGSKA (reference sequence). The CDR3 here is CSATGGNYGCTF.

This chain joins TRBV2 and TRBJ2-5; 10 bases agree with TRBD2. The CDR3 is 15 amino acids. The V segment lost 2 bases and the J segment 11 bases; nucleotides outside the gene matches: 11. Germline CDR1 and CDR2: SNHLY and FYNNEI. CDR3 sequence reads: CASSEQSGGAYEQYF. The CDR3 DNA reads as TGTGCCAGCAGTGAACAGAGCGGGGGGGCATATGAGCAGTACTTC.

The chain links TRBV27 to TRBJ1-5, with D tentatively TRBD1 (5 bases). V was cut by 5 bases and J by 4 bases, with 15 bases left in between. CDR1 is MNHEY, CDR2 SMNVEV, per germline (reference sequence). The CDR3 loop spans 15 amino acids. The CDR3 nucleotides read TGTGCCAGCAGTCAGAGGAGACAGAAAAATCAGCCCCAGCATTTT. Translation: CASSQRRQKNQPQHF.

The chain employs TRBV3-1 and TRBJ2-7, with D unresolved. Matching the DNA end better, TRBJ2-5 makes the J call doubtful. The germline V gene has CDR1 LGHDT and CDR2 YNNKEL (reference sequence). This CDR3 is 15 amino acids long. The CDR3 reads CASSQSRGRQETQYF. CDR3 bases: TGTGCCAGCAGCCAGTCTCGAGGACGGCAAGAGACCCAGTACTTC.

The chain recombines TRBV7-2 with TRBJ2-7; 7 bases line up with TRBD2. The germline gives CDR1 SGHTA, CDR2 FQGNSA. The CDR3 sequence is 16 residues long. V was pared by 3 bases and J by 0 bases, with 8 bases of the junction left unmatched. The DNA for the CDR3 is TGTGCCAGCAGCTTTGGGCGGGGGTTATCCTCCTACGAGCAGTACTTC. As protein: CASSFGRGLSSYEQYF.

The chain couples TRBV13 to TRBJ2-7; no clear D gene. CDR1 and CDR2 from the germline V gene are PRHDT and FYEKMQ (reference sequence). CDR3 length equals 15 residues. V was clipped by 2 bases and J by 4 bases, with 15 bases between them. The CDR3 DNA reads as TGTGCCAGCAGCTTATGGAGTCAGATTCCGTACGAGCAGTACTTC. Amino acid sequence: CASSLWSQIPYEQYF. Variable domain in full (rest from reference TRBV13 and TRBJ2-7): AAGVIQSPRHLIKEKRETATLKCYPIPRHDTVYWYQQGPGQDPQFLISFYEKMQSDKGSIPDRFSAQQFSDYHSELNMSSLELGDSALYFCASSLWSQIPYEQYFGPGTRLTVT.